A selection of T cell receptor beta chains follows, all from one sample in a study of T cells in Graves' hyperthyroidism and ophthalmopathy. TCRdb recomputed calls from the multiplex PCR reads with MiXCR, one row per CDR3 protein. The data show 300,000 to 350,000 distinct CDR3 sequences, roughly a fifth seen once. The sample consisted of blood. The receptors come from a woman aged 45-59 years with Graves' hyperthyroidism. The CDR3 runs from the conserved cysteine through the conserved F or W. Fields, in order: D gene, clone size, V gene, J gene, CDR3 protein, CDR3 DNA. The D gene is left open where the match is weak. Size tells how often a clone was seen (once, few, many) or the class of an expanded clone, and some rows leave it out.

d_call: .; clone_size: many; v_call: TRBV28; j_call: TRBJ1-6; cdr3_aa: CASHMGGVGSPLHF; cdr3_nt: TGTGCCAGCCATATGGGAGGGGTCGGATCACCCCTCCACTTT
d_call: TRBD2; clone_size: many; v_call: TRBV7-9; j_call: TRBJ2-1; cdr3_aa: CASSLAGGFYNEQFF; cdr3_nt: TGTGCCAGCAGCCTAGCGGGGGGGTTTTACAATGAGCAGTTCTTC
d_call: TRBD1; clone_size: .; v_call: TRBV25-1; j_call: TRBJ2-3; cdr3_aa: CASSAVTGGTDTQYF; cdr3_nt: TGTGCCAGCAGTGCTGTGACAGGGGGCACAGATACGCAGTATTTT
d_call: TRBD1; clone_size: .; v_call: TRBV2; j_call: TRBJ2-7; cdr3_aa: CASSAQGVSYEQYF; cdr3_nt: TGTGCCAGCAGTGCGCAGGGGGTATCTTACGAGCAGTACTTC
d_call: .; clone_size: many; v_call: TRBV3-1; j_call: TRBJ2-3; cdr3_aa: CASSQWGTSDTDTQYF; cdr3_nt: TGTGCCAGCAGCCAATGGGGGACTTCCGACACAGATACGCAGTATTTT
d_call: TRBD2; clone_size: many; v_call: TRBV2; j_call: TRBJ2-3; cdr3_aa: CASQPTSGGSDTQYF; cdr3_nt: TGTGCCAGCCAACCGACTAGCGGGGGGTCAGATACGCAGTATTTT
d_call: .; clone_size: many; v_call: TRBV7-2; j_call: TRBJ1-2; cdr3_aa: CASSLRGVSGDGYTF; cdr3_nt: TGTGCCAGCAGCTTGAGGGGCGTCTCCGGGGATGGCTACACCTTC
d_call: .; clone_size: many; v_call: TRBV11-3; j_call: TRBJ2-7; cdr3_aa: CASSLGVSALSYEQYF; cdr3_nt: TGTGCCAGCAGCTTAGGTGTTTCAGCCCTCTCCTACGAGCAGTACTTC
d_call: TRBD1; clone_size: few; v_call: TRBV6-9; j_call: TRBJ1-1; cdr3_aa: CASSLGQGLSMNTEAFF; cdr3_nt: TGTGCCAGCAGTTTGGGACAGGGCCTGTCCATGAACACTGAAGCTTTCTTT
d_call: .; clone_size: few; v_call: TRBV15; j_call: TRBJ2-5; cdr3_aa: CATSSPPTGKGETQYF; cdr3_nt: TGTGCCACCAGCAGCCCCCCCACAGGGAAGGGGGAGACCCAGTACTTC
d_call: .; clone_size: many; v_call: TRBV5-1; j_call: TRBJ1-1; cdr3_aa: CASSPTPGSTEAFF; cdr3_nt: TGCGCCAGCAGCCCGACCCCCGGGAGCACTGAAGCTTTCTTT